This T cell receptor (beta chain) was recovered during a study of blood T cells in healthy people across ages. A remark on this clonotype: What it binds is not known.

In germline, CDR1 is MNHEY, CDR2 SVGEGT. This CDR3 is 18 amino acids long. V was pared by 2 bases and J by 0 bases, with 8 bases of the junction left unmatched. Study-level findings and limits: Estimates based on one million T cells were treated as lower bounds. TCR beta diversity was tightly associated with the proportion of naive T cells.

A second PCR, run for about 7 to 11 cycles, used a sample-barcoded 5' primer plus a J-beta primer mix. From the 5' RACE reads, TCRdb called clonotypes with MiXCR, one entry per CDR3 protein. The table records about 900,000 distinct CDR3 sequences, around two thirds of them present only once. This receptor was identified in a young man in good health. The genes are TRBV6-2 or TRBV6-3 and TRBJ2-1; TRBD2 agrees at 9 bases. Source material: blood. CDR3 residues: CASSYKRGALSSYNEQFF. CDR3 in DNA: TGTGCCAGCAGTTACAAGCGGGGGGCTCTGAGCTCCTACAATGAGCAGTTCTTC.